This T cell receptor (beta chain) was obtained from a study of blood T cells in healthy people across ages. Using a J-beta primer mix together with a sample-barcoded 5' primer, a second PCR was run for roughly 7 to 12 cycles. In TCRdb, the 5' RACE reads were re-called with MiXCR into one record per CDR3 protein. The sample lists about 680,000 distinct CDR3 sequences; around 49% were seen once. This clonotype occurred once. The CDR3 runs to 14 residues. In germline, CDR1 is DFQATT, CDR2 SNEGSKA (reference sequence). The ends were cut back, 5 bases at V and 4 bases at J, with 16 bases in the middle. The specimen sequenced was blood. This chain uses TRBV20-1 with TRBJ2-3, with D possibly being TRBD2 (5 bases). The source of this sequence is a woman in her sixties or seventies in good health. The CDR3 sequence is CSASRAGGADTQYF. The CDR3 DNA is TGCAGTGCTTCGAGGGCCGGAGGAGCAGATACGCAGTATTTT.